Listed below are T cell receptor beta chains from one sample, sequenced in a study of T cell changes during pregnancy in multiple sclerosis. The repertoire was sequenced with immunoSEQ multiplex PCR; TCRdb's copy has only in-frame clones and lacks some. The sample lists approximately 50,000 clones; approximately 90% were seen once. Sequencing was performed on CD4+ T cells from peripheral blood mononuclear cells, taken after pregnancy. All receptors come from a female donor with multiple sclerosis, enrolled in a pregnancy study. Both conserved end residues are part of each CDR3. Each record gives: J gene, V gene, CDR3 protein.

>TRBJ2-3|TRBV6-5
CASSISGRVDTQYF
>TRBJ1-3|TRBV4-3
CASSPSRTGHRNTIYF
>TRBJ2-5|TRBV10-1
CASRVLAGGAYLKETQYF
>TRBJ2-1|TRBV1
CTSSHLPGLANLNEQFF
>TRBJ2-5|TRBV5-1
CASSLGEGASETQYF
>TRBJ1-2|TRBV18
CASSLRTEVYGYTF
>TRBJ2-3|TRBV5-5
CASSPTPGTGGRDTQYF
>TRBJ1-2|TRBV21-1
CASSKNPGRPPGGYTF
>TRBJ1-3|TRBV29-1
CSAKPYSGNTIYF
>TRBJ2-3|TRBV28
CASSSWGGKTDTQYF
>TRBJ1-3|TRBV7-2
CASSFDRRGNTIYF
>TRBJ1-2|TRBV19
CASSIVGGLNYGYTF
>TRBJ1-5|TRBV9
CASSASGLSNQPQHF
>TRBJ2-5|TRBV19
CASSRDSEKETQYF
>TRBJ2-3|TRBV11-2
CASSLGLREMTDTQYF
>TRBJ2-7|TRBV5-6
CASSTGLRLYEQYF
>TRBJ1-2|TRBV6-1
CASRETANYGYTF
>TRBJ1-1|TRBV28
CASSPPGGTYTEAFF
>TRBJ1-2|TRBV6-1
CASSPRTGGSYGYTF
>TRBJ2-2|TRBV9
CASSVGLAVRSGELFF
>TRBJ2-5|TRBV7-2
CASSGRQGLHQETQYF
>TRBJ1-5|TRBV5-6
CASSTTGVSNQPQHF
>TRBJ2-7|TRBV10-3
CAISLAGGPYEQYF
>TRBJ2-2|TRBV28
CASSLPTGMIGELFF
>TRBJ1-1|TRBV5-1
CASSLDTGRHTIF
>TRBJ2-6|TRBV30
CACAPGAGANVLTF
>TRBJ2-1|TRBV7-8
CASSPGLAGVYQGQFF
>TRBJ1-5|TRBV7-2
CASSLLYNQPQHF
>TRBJ2-2|TRBV6-1
CASSENFRAENTGELFF
>TRBJ2-5|TRBV18
CASSPAGLAGGETQYF
>TRBJ2-3|TRBV6-1
CATRGLAGGPDTQYF
>TRBJ2-2|TRBV5-1
CASSTQGLAGARTGELFF
>TRBJ2-2|TRBV5-1
CASSPLAGGTTGELFF
>TRBJ1-2|TRBV4-1
CASSQPGQAYGYTF
>TRBJ1-2|TRBV5-1
CASRQVINYGYTF
>TRBJ2-5|TRBV27
CASSLGRVTSGSRETQYF
>TRBJ2-5|TRBV6-1
CVSAETIPETQYF
>TRBJ2-2|TRBV9
CASSVELGRKNTGELFF
>TRBJ1-4|TRBV11-1
CASSLDRQVGKLFF
>TRBJ2-7|TRBV7-2
CASSLMAASGGGEQYF
>TRBJ1-2|TRBV19
CASSIPRGYTF
>TRBJ2-1|TRBV5-1
CASSTAPAGEHNEQFF
>TRBJ2-4|TRBV19
CASSQGGGAKNIQYF
>TRBJ1-2|TRBV2
CASSVTGGYTF
>TRBJ1-5|TRBV11-2
CASSFSGSNQPQHF
>TRBJ1-2|TRBV28
CASSPPYGQGIYGYTF
>TRBJ2-7|TRBV5-4
CASSPPGQGLYEQYF
>TRBJ2-3|TRBV11-3
CASSLGTSGSGRPDTQYF
>TRBJ2-3|TRBV7-7
CASSLAQTDTQYF
>TRBJ1-2|TRBV29-1
CSVEDQPGGYGYTF
>TRBJ1-3|TRBV2
CASSEATGTGNTIYF
>TRBJ2-1|TRBV5-4
CASSPGGTVSYNEQFF
>TRBJ2-1|TRBV19
CASSLLGHFYNEQFF
>TRBJ2-5|TRBV21-1
CASRNPCPGQGSKETQYF
>TRBJ1-4|TRBV27
CASKRQGADEKLFF
>TRBJ1-1|TRBV18
CASSQQGLNTEAFF
>TRBJ1-2|TRBV30
CAWSPPGYTF